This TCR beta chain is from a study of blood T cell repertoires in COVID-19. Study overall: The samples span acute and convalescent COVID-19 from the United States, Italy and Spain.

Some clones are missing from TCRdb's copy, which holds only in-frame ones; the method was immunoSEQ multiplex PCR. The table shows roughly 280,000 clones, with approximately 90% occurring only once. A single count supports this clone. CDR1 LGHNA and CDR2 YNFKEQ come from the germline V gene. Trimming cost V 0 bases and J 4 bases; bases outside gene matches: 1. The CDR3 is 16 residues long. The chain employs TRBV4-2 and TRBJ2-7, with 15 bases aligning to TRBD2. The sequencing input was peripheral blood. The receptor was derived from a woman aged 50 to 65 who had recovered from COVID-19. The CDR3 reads CASSQDGTSGRYEQYF. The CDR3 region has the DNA TGTGCCAGCAGCCAAGATGGGACTAGCGGGAGGTACGAGCAGTACTTC.